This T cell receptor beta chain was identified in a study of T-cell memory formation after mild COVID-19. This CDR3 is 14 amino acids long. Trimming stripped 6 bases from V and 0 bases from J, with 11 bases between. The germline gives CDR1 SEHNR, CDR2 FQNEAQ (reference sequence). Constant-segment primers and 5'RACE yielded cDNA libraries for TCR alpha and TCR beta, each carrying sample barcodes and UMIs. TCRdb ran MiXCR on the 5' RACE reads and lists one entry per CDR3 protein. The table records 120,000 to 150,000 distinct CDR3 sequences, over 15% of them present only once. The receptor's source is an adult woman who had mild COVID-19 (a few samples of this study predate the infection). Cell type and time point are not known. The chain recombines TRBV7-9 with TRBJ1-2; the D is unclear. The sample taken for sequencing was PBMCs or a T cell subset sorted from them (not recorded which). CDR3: CASSGPGANYGYTF. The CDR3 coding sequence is TGTGCCAGCAGTGGCCCAGGAGCTAACTATGGCTACACCTTC.